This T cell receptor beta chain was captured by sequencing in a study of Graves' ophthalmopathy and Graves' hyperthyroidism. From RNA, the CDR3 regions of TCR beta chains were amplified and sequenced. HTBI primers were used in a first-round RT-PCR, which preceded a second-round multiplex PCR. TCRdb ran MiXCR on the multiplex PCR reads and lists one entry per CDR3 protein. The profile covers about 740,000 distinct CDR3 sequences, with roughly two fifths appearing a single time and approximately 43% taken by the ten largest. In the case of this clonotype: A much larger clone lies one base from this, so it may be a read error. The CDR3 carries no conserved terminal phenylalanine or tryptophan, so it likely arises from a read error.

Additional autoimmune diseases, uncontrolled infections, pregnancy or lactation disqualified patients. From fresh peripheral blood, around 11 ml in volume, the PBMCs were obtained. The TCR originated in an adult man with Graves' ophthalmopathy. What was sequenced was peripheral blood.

Here the CDR3 DNA reads TGCAGTTCCCGGGAAGGGTCGACGGAGACCCAGTACGTC. Translated, it gives CSSREGSTETQYV. The chain joins TRBV20-1 to TRBJ2-5; D may be TRBD2 (5 bases). The germline gives CDR1 DFQATT, CDR2 SNEGSKA (reference sequence). V was trimmed by 8 bases and J by 5 bases, leaving 18 bases between them. There are 13 residues in the CDR3.